The 21 T cell receptor beta chains listed next were all sequenced from one sample in a study of identical twins. TCRdb reanalysed the 5' RACE reads using MiXCR and keeps one entry per CDR3 protein. Of hundreds of thousands of distinct CDR3 sequences listed, roughly 20% are singletons. This sample also belongs to another study, concerning T cells expressing NK-cell markers.

Sequenced: PBMCs. Source of these receptors: a woman younger than 35 in good health.

This clonotype has more than one count but fewer than ten. The rearrangement joins TRBV9 to TRBJ2-5, with D maybe TRBD2 (5 bases). Trimming took 0 bases from V and 4 from J, leaving 16 bases between them. This CDR3 has 16 residues. Germline V CDR1 and CDR2: SGDLS, YYNGEE. Written as DNA, the CDR3 is TGTGCCAGCAGCGTAGGGCAAGGGCGGGCGGTAGAGACCCAGTACTTC. Residues: CASSVGQGRAVETQYF. Full variable domain (rest looked up from reference TRBV9 and TRBJ2-5): DSGVTQTPKHLITATGQRVTLRCSPRSGDLSVYWYQQSLDQGLQFLIQYYNGEERAKGNILERFSAQQFPDLHSELNLSSLELGDSALYFCASSVGQGRAVETQYFGPGTRLLVL.

The V gene is TRBV20-1, the J gene TRBJ2-7, with D tentatively TRBD1 (6 bases). Germline V CDR1 and CDR2: DFQATT, SNEGSKA (reference sequence). With 0 bases removed from V and 0 bases from J, the gap between germline ends came to 12 bases. The CDR3 runs to 15 residues. The CDR3 sequence is CSARDWSGVSYEQYF. CDR3 nucleotide sequence: TGCAGTGCTAGAGATTGGTCAGGGGTCTCCTACGAGCAGTACTTC.

The sample holds a few counts of this clonotype. This rearrangement joins TRBV20-1 to TRBJ2-7, with D perhaps matching TRBD1 or TRBD2 (6 bases each). V was cut by 1 base and J by 1 base, with 14 bases left in between. The length of the CDR3 is 15 residues. Germline values: CDR1 DFQATT, CDR2 SNEGSKA (reference sequence). The CDR3 coding sequence is TGCAGTGCTAGAGTCCTTACAGGGAGGTCCTACGAGCAGTACTTC. Translated: CSARVLTGRSYEQYF.

This chain uses TRBV6-1 with TRBJ1-1; no clear D. V lost 7 bases and J lost 0, with 15 bases in between. Germline CDR1 is MNHNS and CDR2 is SASEGT. The CDR3 runs to 15 residues. CDR3: CASTRLAYVNTEAFF. CDR3 DNA sequence: TGTGCCAGCACCCGACTAGCCTACGTGAACACTGAAGCTTTCTTT.

For the CDR3, the DNA is TGCAGTGTTCGTCCCGCCCCCAAGAACACTGAAGCTTTCTTT. This encodes CSVRPAPKNTEAFF. The chain uses TRBV20-1 and TRBJ1-1; D unclear. Germline-derived CDR1 and CDR2 are DFQATT and SNEGSKA (reference sequence). V lost 7 bases, J lost 1 base, and 16 bases lay in between. This CDR3 has 14 amino acids.

There are a few counts of this clonotype. The V and J genes are TRBV12-3 or TRBV12-4 and TRBJ2-7; 8 positions match TRBD1. Trimming at V came to 4 bases and at J to 4 bases, leaving 12 bases not matched to a gene. There are 16 residues in the CDR3. The CDR3 is CASSSPNRQGTYEQYF. CDR3 DNA sequence: TGTGCCAGCAGTTCACCCAATCGACAGGGGACTTACGAGCAGTACTTC.

The V gene is TRBV3-1, the J gene TRBJ1-1; D is unresolved. Per the germline V gene, CDR1 is LGHDT and CDR2 is YNNKEL (reference sequence). The CDR3 contains 13 residues. Trimming left V 4 bases short and J 9 bases short, with 15 bases between. CDR3 nucleotide sequence: TGTGCCAGCAGCCTCTACCCTCGATTTCAAGCTTTCTTT. Its translation: CASSLYPRFQAFF.

This clonotype was detected only a few times. V usage is TRBV4-2 and J usage is TRBJ2-7; 7 positions match TRBD1. The germline CDR1 and CDR2 sequences are LGHNA and YNFKEQ. V shed 1 base and J 3 bases; nucleotides not matched to a gene: 6. The CDR3 is made up of 15 amino acids. The CDR3 spells CASSQGNRDSYEQYF. As DNA, the CDR3 is TGTGCCAGCAGCCAAGGAAACCGGGACAGCTACGAGCAGTACTTC.

This clonotype was picked up a small number of times. The chain uses TRBV4-2 and TRBJ2-5; 10 bases line up with TRBD2. Trimming cost V 1 base and J 5 bases; bases outside gene matches: 10. The CDR3 spans 17 residues. Germline-derived CDR1 and CDR2 are LGHNA and YNFKEQ. The CDR3 loop reads CASSQGSSGGGGETQYF. DNA of the CDR3: TGTGCCAGCAGCCAAGGTTCTAGCGGGGGCGGGGGGGAGACCCAGTACTTC.

In its sample, this clonotype was seen a few times. This chain links TRBV29-1 with TRBJ1-1; D gene uncertain. The CDR3 has 12 residues. Per the germline V gene, CDR1 is SQVTM and CDR2 is ANQGSEA. The V and J ends lost 8 bases and 2 bases respectively, with 12 bases between them. CDR3 amino acids: CSLRTANTEAFF. DNA for the CDR3: TGCAGCCTTCGAACGGCTAACACTGAAGCTTTCTTT.

This clonotype was counted ten times or more. The V call is TRBV12-3 or TRBV12-4, the J call TRBJ1-1; no reliable D call. The CDR3 loop spans 12 amino acids. Trimming stripped 6 bases from V and 2 bases from J, with 7 bases between. The CDR3 sequence is CASRAGNTEAFF. The CDR3 coding sequence is TGTGCCAGCAGAGCGGGTAACACTGAAGCTTTCTTT.

This clonotype was seen a handful of times. The chain employs TRBV20-1 and TRBJ2-5; D not resolved. The CDR3 consists of 13 residues. The germline V gene encodes CDR1 DFQATT and CDR2 SNEGSKA (reference sequence). The ends were cut back, 6 bases at V and 0 bases at J, with 11 bases in the middle. The DNA for the CDR3 is TGCAGTGCCCCCTCGCAGTACCAAGAGACCCAGTACTTC. This translates into CSAPSQYQETQYF.

This rearrangement joins TRBV9 to TRBJ2-7; 13 bases match TRBD2. This CDR3 contains 17 residues. V lost 4 bases and J lost 1; bases outside the gene matches: 8. Germline assignment: CDR1 SGDLS and CDR2 YYNGEE. The CDR3 DNA follows: TGTGCCAGCAGCCCTCCCGGACTAGCGGGGGCGTCCTACGAGCAGTACTTC. Protein: CASSPPGLAGASYEQYF.

The chain couples TRBV12-3 or TRBV12-4 to TRBJ1-2; a possible D gene is TRBD1 (6 bases). The CDR3 runs to 15 residues. V was clipped by 7 bases and J by 2 bases, with 17 bases between them. The CDR3 spells CASTPFDRLNYGYTF. The CDR3 DNA sequence: TGTGCCAGCACTCCATTCGACAGGTTAAACTATGGCTACACCTTC.

The V and J genes are TRBV20-1 and TRBJ1-1; D is possibly TRBD1 (5 bases). Trimming removed 5 bases from V and 1 base from J, with 17 bases in between. The length of the CDR3 is 15 residues. Germline loops: CDR1 DFQATT, CDR2 SNEGSKA (reference sequence). The CDR3 is CSAARAGTGNTEAFF. DNA for the CDR3: TGCAGTGCTGCCCGAGCCGGGACGGGGAACACTGAAGCTTTCTTT.

The sample holds many counts of this clonotype. The genes are TRBV9 and TRBJ2-1; tentatively, D is TRBD2 (7 bases). This CDR3 has 15 amino acids. Germline-derived CDR1 and CDR2 are SGDLS and YYNGEE. V was cut by 4 bases and J by 5 bases, with 16 bases left in between. The CDR3 here is CASSLSGGPHNEQFF. DNA of the CDR3: TGTGCCAGCAGCCTATCCGGGGGGCCCCACAATGAGCAGTTCTTC. The whole variable domain, filled in from reference TRBV9 and TRBJ2-1, reads DSGVTQTPKHLITATGQRVTLRCSPRSGDLSVYWYQQSLDQGLQFLIQYYNGEERAKGNILERFSAQQFPDLHSELNLSSLELGDSALYFCASSLSGGPHNEQFFGPGTRLTVL.

The table lists this clonotype with a few counts. V and J are TRBV12-3 or TRBV12-4 and TRBJ2-7; D is ambiguous. The CDR3 is 13 residues long. V was shortened by 3 bases and J by 4 bases, with 10 bases between the two germline ends. In DNA, the CDR3 is TGTGCCAGCAGTTTTAACCCAAGGTACGAGCAGTACTTC. It specifies CASSFNPRYEQYF.

This clonotype turned up a few times. The chain combines TRBV6-2 or TRBV6-3 with TRBJ2-1; the D gene could be TRBD1 or TRBD2 (5 bases each). CDR3 length: 15 amino acids. V lost 5 bases, J lost 5 bases, and 16 bases lay in between. Germline lookup yields CDR1 MNHEY and CDR2 SVGEGT. The CDR3 region is CASSRDLAGDNEQFF. In DNA, the CDR3 is TGTGCCAGCAGTAGGGACCTGGCCGGGGACAATGAGCAGTTCTTC.

This clonotype occurred a few times. The chain joins TRBV6-5 to TRBJ2-2, with a possible D match to TRBD1 (5 bases). The CDR3 runs 14 residues. V gave up 5 bases and J gave up 5 bases, with 12 bases separating them. In germline, CDR1 is MNHEY, CDR2 SVGAGI. In DNA form, the CDR3 reads TGTGCCAGCAGTCACCCAGGGAAAACCGGGGAGCTGTTTTTT. It encodes CASSHPGKTGELFF.

A few counts support this clonotype. V is TRBV6-2 or TRBV6-3 and J is TRBJ2-2, with 8 bases aligning to TRBD2. The germline CDR1 and CDR2 sequences are MNHEY and SVGEGT. The CDR3 runs 21 residues. V was pared by 6 bases and J by 9 bases, with 30 bases of the junction left unmatched. CDR3 bases: TGTGCCAGCAGCCCTACTGGGTGGAGGGGACTAGAGCCAAGGTGGGCGAGGGAGCTGTTTTTT. Residues: CASSPTGWRGLEPRWARELFF.

The chain is built from TRBV18 and TRBJ2-1; 7 nucleotides align to TRBD2. The length of the CDR3 is 16 residues. The J segment lost 5 bases and the V segment lost 3 bases, leaving 10 bases of the junction unmatched. Germline CDR1 KGHSH, CDR2 LQKENI. The CDR3 DNA reads as TGTGCCAGCTCACCCTTGAGCGGGATAGACGACAATGAGCAGTTCTTC. The encoded protein is CASSPLSGIDDNEQFF.